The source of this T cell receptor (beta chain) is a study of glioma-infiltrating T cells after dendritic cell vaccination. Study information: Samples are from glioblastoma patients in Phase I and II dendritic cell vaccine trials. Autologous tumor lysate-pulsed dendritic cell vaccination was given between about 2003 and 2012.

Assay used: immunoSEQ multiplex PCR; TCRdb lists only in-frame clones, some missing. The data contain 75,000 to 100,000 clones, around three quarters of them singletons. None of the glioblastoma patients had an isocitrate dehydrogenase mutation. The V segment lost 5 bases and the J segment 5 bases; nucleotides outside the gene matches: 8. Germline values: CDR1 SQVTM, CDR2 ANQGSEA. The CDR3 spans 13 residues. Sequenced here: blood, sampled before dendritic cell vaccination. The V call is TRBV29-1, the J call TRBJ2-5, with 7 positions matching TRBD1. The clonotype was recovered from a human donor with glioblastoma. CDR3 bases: TGCAGCGTTAAACAGGGGTCGTGGGAGACCCAGTACTTC. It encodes CSVKQGSWETQYF.